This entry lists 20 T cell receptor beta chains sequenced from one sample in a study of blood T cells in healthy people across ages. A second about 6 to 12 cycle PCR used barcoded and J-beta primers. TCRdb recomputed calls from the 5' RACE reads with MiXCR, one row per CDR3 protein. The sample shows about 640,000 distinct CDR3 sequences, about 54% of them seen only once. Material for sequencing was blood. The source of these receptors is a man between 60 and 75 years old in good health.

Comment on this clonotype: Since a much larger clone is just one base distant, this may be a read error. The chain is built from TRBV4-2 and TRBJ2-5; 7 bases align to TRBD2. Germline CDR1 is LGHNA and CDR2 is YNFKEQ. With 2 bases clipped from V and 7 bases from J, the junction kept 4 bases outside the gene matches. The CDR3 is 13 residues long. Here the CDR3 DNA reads TGTGCCAGCAGCCAAAAATGGGGGGGGACCCAGTACTTC. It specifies CASSQKWGGTQYF.

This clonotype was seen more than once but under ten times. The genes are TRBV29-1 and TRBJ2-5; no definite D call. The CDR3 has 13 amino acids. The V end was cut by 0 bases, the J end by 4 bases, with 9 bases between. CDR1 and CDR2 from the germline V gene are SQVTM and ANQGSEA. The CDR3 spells CSVEDTVRETQYF. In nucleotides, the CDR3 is TGCAGCGTTGAAGACACAGTGAGAGAGACCCAGTACTTC.

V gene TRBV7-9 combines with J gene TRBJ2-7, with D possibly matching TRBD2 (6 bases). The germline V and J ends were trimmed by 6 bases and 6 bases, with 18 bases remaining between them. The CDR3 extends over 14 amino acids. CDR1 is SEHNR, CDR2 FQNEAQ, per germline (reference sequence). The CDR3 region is CASSDPRDSREQYF. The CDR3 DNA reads TGTGCCAGCAGTGATCCGCGGGACTCGCGCGAGCAGTACTTC.

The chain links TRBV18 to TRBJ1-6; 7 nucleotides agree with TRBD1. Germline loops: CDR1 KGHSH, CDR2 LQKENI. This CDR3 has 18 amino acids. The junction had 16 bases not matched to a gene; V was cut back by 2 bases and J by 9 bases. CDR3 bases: TGTGCCAGCTCACCAGGCCAGGGGGGCCGCGCAGGGGGTTCACCCCTCCACTTT. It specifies CASSPGQGGRAGGSPLHF. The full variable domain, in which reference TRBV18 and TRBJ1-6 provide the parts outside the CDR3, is NAGVMQNPRHLVRRRGQEARLRCSPMKGHSHVYWYRQLPEEGLKFMVYLQKENIIDESGMPKERFSAEFPKEGPSILRIQQVVRGDSAAYFCASSPGQGGRAGGSPLHFGNGTRLTVT.

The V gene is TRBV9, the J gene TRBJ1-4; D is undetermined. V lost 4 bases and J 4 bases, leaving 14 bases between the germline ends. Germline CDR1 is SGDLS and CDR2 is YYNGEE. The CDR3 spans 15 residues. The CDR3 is CASSPQASGNEKLFF. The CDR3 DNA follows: TGTGCCAGCAGCCCCCAAGCGTCCGGTAATGAAAAACTGTTTTTT. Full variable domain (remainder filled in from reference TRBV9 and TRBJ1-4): DSGVTQTPKHLITATGQRVTLRCSPRSGDLSVYWYQQSLDQGLQFLIQYYNGEERAKGNILERFSAQQFPDLHSELNLSSLELGDSALYFCASSPQASGNEKLFFGSGTQLSVL.

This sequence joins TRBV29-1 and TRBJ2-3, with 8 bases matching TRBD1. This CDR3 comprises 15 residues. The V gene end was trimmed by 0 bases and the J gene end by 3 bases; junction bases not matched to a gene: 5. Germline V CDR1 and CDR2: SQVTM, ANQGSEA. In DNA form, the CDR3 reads TGCAGCGTTGAAGAGGGCCAGGGGGCTACAGATACGCAGTATTTT. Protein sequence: CSVEEGQGATDTQYF.

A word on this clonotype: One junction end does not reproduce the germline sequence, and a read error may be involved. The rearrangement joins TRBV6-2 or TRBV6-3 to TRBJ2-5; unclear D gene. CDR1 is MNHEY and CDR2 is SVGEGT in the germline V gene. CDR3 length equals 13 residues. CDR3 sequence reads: CASIRAAQGTQYF. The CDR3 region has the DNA TGTGCCAGCATACGGGCAGCGCAAGGGACCCAGTACTTC.

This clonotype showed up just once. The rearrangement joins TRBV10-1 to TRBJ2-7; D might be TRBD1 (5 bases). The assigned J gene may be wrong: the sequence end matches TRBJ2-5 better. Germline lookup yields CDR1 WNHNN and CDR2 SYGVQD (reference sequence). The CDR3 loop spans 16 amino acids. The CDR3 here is CASKGVGSLVRETQYF. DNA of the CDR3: TGCGCCAGCAAAGGGGTCGGGTCCCTGGTAAGGGAGACCCAGTACTTC.

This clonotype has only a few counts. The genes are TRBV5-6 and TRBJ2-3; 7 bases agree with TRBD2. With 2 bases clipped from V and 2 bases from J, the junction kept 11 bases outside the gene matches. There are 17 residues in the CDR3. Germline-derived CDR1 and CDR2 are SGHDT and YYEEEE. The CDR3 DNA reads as TGTGCCAGCAGCTTCTTTCTGGCGGGGGATAACACAGATACGCAGTATTTT. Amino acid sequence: CASSFFLAGDNTDTQYF.

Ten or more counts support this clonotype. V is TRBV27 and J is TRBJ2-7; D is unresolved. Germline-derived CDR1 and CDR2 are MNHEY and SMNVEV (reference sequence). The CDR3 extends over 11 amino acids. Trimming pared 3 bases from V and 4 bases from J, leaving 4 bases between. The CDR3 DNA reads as TGTGCCAGCAGTTTCGGATACGAGCAGTACTTC. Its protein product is CASSFGYEQYF.

As DNA, the CDR3 is TGCAGTGCTCAAGGACACTACGAGCAGTACTTC. The encoded protein is CSAQGHYEQYF. V gene TRBV20-1 combines with J gene TRBJ2-7, with a tentative D call TRBD1 (5 bases). Deletions cut 5 bases from V and 3 bases from J, with 8 bases between. From germline, CDR1 is DFQATT and CDR2 SNEGSKA (reference sequence). The CDR3 contains 11 residues.

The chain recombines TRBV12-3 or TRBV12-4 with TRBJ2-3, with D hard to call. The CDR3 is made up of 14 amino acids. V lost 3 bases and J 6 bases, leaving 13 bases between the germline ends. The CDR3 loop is CASSLGSVGDTQYF. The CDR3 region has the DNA TGTGCCAGCAGTTTGGGCTCTGTTGGGGATACGCAGTATTTT.

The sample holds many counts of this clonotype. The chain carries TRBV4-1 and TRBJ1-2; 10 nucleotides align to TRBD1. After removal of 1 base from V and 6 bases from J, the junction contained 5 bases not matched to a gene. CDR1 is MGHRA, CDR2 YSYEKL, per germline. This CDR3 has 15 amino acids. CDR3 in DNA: TGCGCCAGCAGCCAAGCTAGACAGGGGGCGGATGGCTACACCTTC. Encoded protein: CASSQARQGADGYTF.

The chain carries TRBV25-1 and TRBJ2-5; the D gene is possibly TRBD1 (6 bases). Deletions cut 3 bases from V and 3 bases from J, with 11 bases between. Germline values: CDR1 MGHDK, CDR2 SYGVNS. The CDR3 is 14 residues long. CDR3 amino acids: CASSEPTGKETQYF. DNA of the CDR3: TGTGCCAGCAGTGAGCCCACAGGGAAAGAGACCCAGTACTTC.

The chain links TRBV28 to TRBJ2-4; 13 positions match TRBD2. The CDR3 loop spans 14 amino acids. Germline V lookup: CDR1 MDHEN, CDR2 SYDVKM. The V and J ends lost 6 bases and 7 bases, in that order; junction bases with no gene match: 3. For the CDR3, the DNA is TGTGCCAGCAGCCCACTAGCGGGGGGGAACATTCAGTACTTC. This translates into CASSPLAGGNIQYF.

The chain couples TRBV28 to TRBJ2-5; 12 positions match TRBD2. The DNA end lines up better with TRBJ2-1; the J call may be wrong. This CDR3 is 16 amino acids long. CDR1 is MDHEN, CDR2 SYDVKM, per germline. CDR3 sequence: CASSFRLAGEQETQFF. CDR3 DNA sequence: TGTGCCAGCAGTTTCCGACTAGCGGGGGAGCAAGAGACCCAGTTCTTC.

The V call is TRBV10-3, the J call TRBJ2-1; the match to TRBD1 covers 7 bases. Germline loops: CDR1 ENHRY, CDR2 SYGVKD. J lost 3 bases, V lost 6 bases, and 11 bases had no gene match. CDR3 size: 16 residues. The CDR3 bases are TGTGCCATCAGCTCTGAGACAGGGCGTCACTACAATGAGCAGTTCTTC. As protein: CAISSETGRHYNEQFF.

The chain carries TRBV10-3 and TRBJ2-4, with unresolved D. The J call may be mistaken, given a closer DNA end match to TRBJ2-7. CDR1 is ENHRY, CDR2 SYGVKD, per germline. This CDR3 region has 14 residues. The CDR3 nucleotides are TGTGCCACGCAACCTCCGGGCGACAACTACGAGCAGTACTTC. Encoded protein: CATQPPGDNYEQYF.

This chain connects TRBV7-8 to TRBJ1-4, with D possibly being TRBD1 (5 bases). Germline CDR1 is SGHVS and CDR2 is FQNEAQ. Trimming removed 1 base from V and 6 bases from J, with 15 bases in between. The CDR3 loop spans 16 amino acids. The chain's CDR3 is CASSLVHTGGDEKLFF. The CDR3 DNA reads TGTGCCAGCAGCTTAGTACATACGGGGGGTGATGAAAAACTGTTTTTT.

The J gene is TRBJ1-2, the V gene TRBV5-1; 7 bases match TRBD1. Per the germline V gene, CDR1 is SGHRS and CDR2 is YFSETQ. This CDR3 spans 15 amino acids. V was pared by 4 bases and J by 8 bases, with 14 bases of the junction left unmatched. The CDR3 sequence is CASSQLPDRQGGYTF. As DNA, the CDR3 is TGCGCCAGCAGCCAACTACCGGACAGACAGGGCGGCTACACCTTC.